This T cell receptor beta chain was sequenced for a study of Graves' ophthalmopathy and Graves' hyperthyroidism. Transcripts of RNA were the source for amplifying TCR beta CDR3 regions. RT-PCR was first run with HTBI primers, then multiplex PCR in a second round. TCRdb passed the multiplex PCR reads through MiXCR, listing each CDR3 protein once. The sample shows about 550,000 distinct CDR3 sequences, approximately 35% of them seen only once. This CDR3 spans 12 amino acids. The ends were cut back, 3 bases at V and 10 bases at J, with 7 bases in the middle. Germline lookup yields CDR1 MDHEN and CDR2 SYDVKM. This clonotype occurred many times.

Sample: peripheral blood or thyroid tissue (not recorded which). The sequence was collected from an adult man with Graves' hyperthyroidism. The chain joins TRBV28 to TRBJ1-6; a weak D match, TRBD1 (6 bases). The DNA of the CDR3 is TGTGCCAGCAGTTTCCAGGGGTCACCCCTCCACTTT. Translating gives CASSFQGSPLHF.